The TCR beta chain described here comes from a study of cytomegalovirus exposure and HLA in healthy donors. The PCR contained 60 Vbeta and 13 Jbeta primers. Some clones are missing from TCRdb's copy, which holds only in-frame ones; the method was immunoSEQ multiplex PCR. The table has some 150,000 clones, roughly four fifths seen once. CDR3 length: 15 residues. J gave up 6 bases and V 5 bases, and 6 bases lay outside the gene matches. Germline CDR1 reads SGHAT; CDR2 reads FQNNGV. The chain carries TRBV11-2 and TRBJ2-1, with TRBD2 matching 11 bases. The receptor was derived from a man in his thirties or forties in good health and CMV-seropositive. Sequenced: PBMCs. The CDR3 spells CASSPRSGGGNEQFF. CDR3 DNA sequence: TGTGCCAGCAGCCCCCGTAGCGGGGGGGGCAATGAGCAGTTCTTC.